This T cell receptor (beta chain) was captured in a study of OX40 agonist ivuxolimab in advanced cancers. Study results and caveats: Clones of CD4+ and CD8+ blood T cells grew by week 6 at doses of 0.1 to 3.0 mg/kg. Some nonresponders likewise displayed low normalized T-cell clonal expansion.

The method was immunoSEQ multiplex PCR; TCRdb's version includes in-frame clones alone and lacks a portion of them. Altogether 70,000 to 75,000 clones are present, around 88% being singletons, with the ten largest covering less than 3%. V was pared by 8 bases and J by 3 bases, with 14 bases between. The CDR3 contains 13 residues. The germline V gene encodes CDR1 SNHLY and CDR2 FYNNEI. To note about this clone: Its cognate antigen is unknown.

The V gene is TRBV2, the J gene TRBJ2-7; D is undetermined. The sample was CD4+ or CD8+ T cells sorted from blood, taken in a trial of the OX40 agonist ivuxolimab. This TCR came from an adult with an advanced solid tumor such as melanoma, head and neck, liver or kidney cancer. The CDR3 here is CASSDGDLYEQYF. CDR3 nucleotide sequence: TGTGCCAGCTCCGACGGAGACCTCTACGAGCAGTACTTC.